The 27 T cell receptor beta chains below all came from one sample that was sequenced in a study of blood T cell repertoires in COVID-19. This table comes from immunoSEQ multiplex PCR, and its TCRdb copy is limited to in-frame clones, with some not included. Of around 470,000 clones listed, 89% are singletons. Input material: peripheral blood. These receptors were collected from a man between 18 and 35 years old with COVID-19, enrolled during active disease.

CDR3 sequence: CASSSTRLAAYEQYF. The CDR3 region has the DNA TGTGCCAGCAGCTCTACACGACTAGCAGCCTACGAGCAGTACTTC. The genes are TRBV5-4 and TRBJ2-7; 7 nucleotides align to TRBD2. The J segment lost 2 bases and the V segment lost 3 bases, leaving 8 bases of the junction unmatched. Per germline, CDR1 SGHNT and CDR2 YYREEE (reference sequence). This CDR3 has 15 residues.

The gene calls are TRBV18 and TRBJ1-3, with D tentatively TRBD1 (5 bases). Trimming removed 5 bases from V and 2 bases from J, with 13 bases in between. The germline V gene has CDR1 KGHSH and CDR2 LQKENI. The CDR3 extends over 15 amino acids. This CDR3 is CASSTAGGPGNTIYF. The CDR3, as DNA: TGTGCCAGCTCAACTGCGGGGGGACCTGGAAACACCATATATTTT.

CDR3 coding DNA: TGTGCCAGCAGCGCGCCGACAGTCACTGAAGCTTTCTTT. Translating gives CASSAPTVTEAFF. The chain combines TRBV7-8 with TRBJ1-1; possibly TRBD1 for D (5 bases). Germline CDR1 and CDR2: SGHVS and FQNEAQ. The V end was cut by 5 bases, the J end by 4 bases, with 11 bases between. This CDR3 is 13 amino acids long.

The gene calls are TRBV29-1 and TRBJ1-2; 8 bases are shared with TRBD1. This CDR3 contains 15 residues. Losses at the gene ends were 4 bases for V and 3 bases for J; bases not matched to a gene: 10. Per germline, CDR1 SQVTM and CDR2 ANQGSEA. CDR3 in amino acids: CSVVGEAGGYYGYTF. The CDR3 DNA sequence: TGCAGCGTTGTGGGAGAGGCAGGGGGCTACTATGGCTACACCTTC.

A few counts support this clone. The gene calls are TRBV2 and TRBJ2-7; 8 nucleotides agree with TRBD1. With V trimmed by 5 bases and J by 5 bases, 8 bases remained unmatched. Germline V gene lookup returns CDR1 SNHLY and CDR2 FYNNEI. There are 14 residues in the CDR3. In DNA form, the CDR3 reads TGTGCCAGCAGTAGGACAGGGAACGGGCACGAGCAGTACTTC. This translates into CASSRTGNGHEQYF.

V is TRBV19 and J is TRBJ1-3; a weak D match, TRBD1 (5 bases). V lost 5 bases to trimming and J lost 0 bases, with 8 bases between them. The CDR3 runs 14 residues. Looked up from germline, CDR1 is LNHDA and CDR2 is SQIVND (reference sequence). In DNA, the CDR3 is TGTGCCAGTAGTCAGGGCGTCTCTGGAAACACCATATATTTT. Translation gives CASSQGVSGNTIYF. Supplemented by reference TRBV19 and TRBJ1-3, the full variable domain reads DGGITQSPKYLFRKEGQNVTLSCEQNLNHDAMYWYRQDPGQGLRLIYYSQIVNDFQKGDIAEGYSVSREKKESFPLTVTSAQKNPTAFYLCASSQGVSGNTIYFGEGSWLTVV.

This clone was picked up one time. The chain uses TRBV6-9 and TRBJ1-1; no definite D call. The CDR3 contains 14 residues. Germline CDR1 MNHGY, CDR2 SVAAGI. V gave up 4 bases and J gave up 0 bases, with 9 bases separating them. The DNA for the CDR3 is TGTGCCAGCAGTTTGACTCGACTGAACACTGAAGCTTTCTTT. This translates into CASSLTRLNTEAFF.

The chain recombines TRBV6-5 with TRBJ2-7; 8 bases agree with TRBD1. Germline values: CDR1 MNHEY, CDR2 SVGAGI. V dropped 10 bases and J dropped 2; count of bases not matched to a gene: 10. The CDR3 is made up of 14 amino acids. The CDR3 region has the DNA TGTGCCACCAGAAAGGACAGGGCGACCTACGAGCAGTACTTC. It encodes CATRKDRATYEQYF.

The chain links TRBV5-6 to TRBJ2-5, with 9 nucleotides matching TRBD1. The CDR3 has 14 amino acids. V was clipped by 4 bases and J by 4 bases; unmatched bases: 5. Germline V gene data show CDR1 as SGHDT and CDR2 as YYEEEE. The DNA for the CDR3 is TGTGCCAGCAGCATAGGGACAGGGAGAGAGACCCAGTACTTC. Its protein product is CASSIGTGRETQYF.

The rearrangement joins TRBV5-1 to TRBJ2-1; 8 bases line up with TRBD1. The CDR3 spans 15 residues. The germline gives CDR1 SGHRS, CDR2 YFSETQ. The V gene end was trimmed by 0 bases and the J gene end by 6 bases; junction bases not matched to a gene: 5. The CDR3 protein is CASSLGGQGFNEQFF. The CDR3 DNA follows: TGCGCCAGCAGCTTGGGTGGACAGGGCTTCAATGAGCAGTTCTTC.

In DNA, the CDR3 is TGTGCCAGCAGCTTGACAGCGAACACCGGGGAGCTGTTTTTT. Protein sequence: CASSLTANTGELFF. This chain joins TRBV11-1 and TRBJ2-2; tentative D call: TRBD1 (5 bases). The V gene lost 3 bases and the J gene lost 0 bases, with 5 bases spanning the gap. Germline loops: CDR1 SGHAT, CDR2 FQDESV (reference sequence). This CDR3 has 14 amino acids.

This rearrangement joins TRBV7-2 to TRBJ2-2, with D hard to call. There are 13 residues in the CDR3. From germline, CDR1 is SGHTA and CDR2 FQGNSA. V was shortened by 3 bases and J by 7 bases, with 9 bases between the two germline ends. In DNA form, the CDR3 reads TGTGCCAGCAGCTTCCTTAGTGTCGGGGAGCTGTTTTTT. This gives the protein CASSFLSVGELFF.

The chain has TRBV5-4 and TRBJ1-2; no reliable D call. Deletions cut 3 bases from V and 8 bases from J, with 14 bases between. Looked up from germline, CDR1 is SGHNT and CDR2 is YYREEE (reference sequence). The CDR3 consists of 13 residues. Written as DNA, the CDR3 is TGTGCCAGCAGCTCGTTTCTCGGTGAGGGCTACACCTTC. Its translation is CASSSFLGEGYTF.

This clone has a single count. The chain uses TRBV6-1 and TRBJ1-1; 7 bases are a match to TRBD1. This CDR3 is 15 amino acids long. J gave up 3 bases and V 1 base, and 5 bases lay outside the gene matches. Germline V gives CDR1 MNHNS, CDR2 SASEGT. DNA of the CDR3: TGTGCCAGCAGTGAAGAGCCGGGACAGTACACTGAAGCTTTCTTT. Translation gives CASSEEPGQYTEAFF.

The V call is TRBV11-3, the J call TRBJ2-3, with 12 positions matching TRBD2. This CDR3 is 16 amino acids long. V trimming: 5 bases; J trimming: 6 bases; junction bases outside the gene matches: 9. CDR1 SGHNT and CDR2 YENEEA come from the germline V gene. The CDR3 spells CASSATSGSGTDTQYF. The CDR3 DNA reads as TGTGCCAGCAGCGCGACTAGCGGGAGTGGGACGGATACGCAGTATTTT.

The rearrangement uses TRBV7-3 and TRBJ2-7, with D uncertain. V lost 3 bases and J 3 bases, leaving 9 bases between the germline ends. CDR1 and CDR2 (germline): SGHTA, FQGTGA. The CDR3 sequence is 13 residues long. CDR3 nucleotide sequence: TGTGCCAGCAGCTTCGGAGCTGGCTACGAGCAGTACTTC. Amino acids: CASSFGAGYEQYF.

J is TRBJ1-5 and V is TRBV4-1, with TRBD1 identical over 10 bases. J lost 0 bases, V lost 0 bases, and 11 bases had no gene match. Germline loops: CDR1 MGHRA, CDR2 YSYEKL. The CDR3 is 20 amino acids. The CDR3 nucleotides read TGCGCCAGCAGCCAAGATCAGGGACAGGGGCCCTTTAATAGCAATCAGCCCCAGCATTTT. Protein product: CASSQDQGQGPFNSNQPQHF.

The chain carries TRBV7-9 and TRBJ2-1, with a weak D call TRBD2 (5 bases). Trimming removed 5 bases from V and 3 bases from J, with 17 bases in between. This CDR3 contains 16 residues. Germline CDR1 SEHNR, CDR2 FQNEAQ (reference sequence). The CDR3 reads CASSPLVTTDYNEQFF. For the CDR3, the DNA is TGTGCCAGCAGCCCACTAGTGACCACCGACTACAATGAGCAGTTCTTC. The complete variable domain, with remaining parts taken from reference TRBV7-9 and TRBJ2-1, reads DTGVSQNPRHKITKRGQNVTFRCDPISEHNRLYWYRQTLGQGPEFLTYFQNEAQLEKSRLLSDRFSAERPKGSFSTLEIQRTEQGDSAMYLCASSPLVTTDYNEQFFGPGTRLTVL.

J is TRBJ1-5 and V is TRBV6-5; D gene ambiguous. Germline lookup yields CDR1 MNHEY and CDR2 SVGAGI. This CDR3 is built from 14 residues. The V and J ends lost 6 bases and 1 base respectively, with 10 bases between them. CDR3 bases: TGTGCCAGCAGCGGAGGATGGAGCAATCAGCCCCAGCATTTT. Translating gives CASSGGWSNQPQHF.

This chain uses TRBV19 with TRBJ2-1; TRBD2 aligns across 9 bases. Losses at the gene ends were 7 bases for V and 8 bases for J; bases not matched to a gene: 9. The CDR3 sequence is 14 residues long. CDR1 is LNHDA and CDR2 is SQIVND in the germline V gene (reference sequence). CDR3 coding DNA: TGTGCCAGTAAAGTAGCGGGGGAGGCATATGAGCAGTTCTTC. Protein: CASKVAGEAYEQFF.

This clone was found a few times. The chain carries TRBV28 and TRBJ2-7, with TRBD2 matching over 7 bases. CDR3 length: 13 amino acids. Germline V gives CDR1 MDHEN, CDR2 SYDVKM. J gave up 2 bases and V 6 bases, and 4 bases lay outside the gene matches. For the CDR3, the DNA is TGTGCCAGCAGGTCCGGACTAGCCTACGAGCAGTACTTC. It is translated as CASRSGLAYEQYF.

V usage is TRBV11-3 and J usage is TRBJ2-5; no clear D. Germline lookup yields CDR1 SGHNT and CDR2 YENEEA. CDR3 length: 11 residues. Trimming pared 3 bases from V and 5 bases from J, leaving 4 bases between. The CDR3 DNA reads as TGTGCCAGCAGCTTCGGGGAGACCCAGTACTTC. Translation gives CASSFGETQYF.

In DNA, the CDR3 is TGTGCCAGTCGCCCGTTTAGCGGGGGCCTTACCCTCGGTACGCAGTATTTT. Translating gives CASRPFSGGLTLGTQYF. This sequence joins TRBV19 and TRBJ2-3, with TRBD2 identical over 9 bases. Germline CDR1 LNHDA, CDR2 SQIVND (reference sequence). V lost 8 bases and J lost 8; bases outside the gene matches: 20. This CDR3 spans 17 amino acids.

V and J are TRBV5-4 and TRBJ2-1, with 9 bases identical to TRBD2. Germline V CDR1 and CDR2: SGHNT, YYREEE (reference sequence). This CDR3 is built from 18 residues. V lost 3 bases, J lost 0 bases, and 10 bases stayed unmatched. Written as DNA, the CDR3 is TGTGCCAGCAGCTCCCTCACAGGCGGGAGGGTCTCCTACAATGAGCAGTTCTTC. Translation gives CASSSLTGGRVSYNEQFF.

This chain joins TRBV5-1 and TRBJ2-2; D is ambiguous. V shed 0 bases and J shed 4 bases, with 10 bases lying between them. From germline, CDR1 is SGHRS and CDR2 YFSETQ. The CDR3 length is 15 residues. The CDR3 nucleotides are TGCGCCAGCAGCTTGGCAATACAAGTCACCGGGGAGCTGTTTTTT. Protein product: CASSLAIQVTGELFF.

This clone came up a few times. This chain uses TRBV19 with TRBJ1-5; D uncertain. Trimming pared 5 bases from V and 1 base from J, leaving 12 bases between. The CDR3 has 15 amino acids. Germline-derived CDR1 and CDR2 are LNHDA and SQIVND (reference sequence). The DNA of the CDR3 is TGTGCCAGTAGTGTCGATCTGAGGAGCAATCAGCCCCAGCATTTT. It is translated as CASSVDLRSNQPQHF.

The CDR3 sequence is CASSLEPTGDTQYF. The CDR3, as DNA: TGCGCCAGCAGCTTGGAGCCAACAGGAGATACGCAGTATTTT. The V gene is TRBV5-1, the J gene TRBJ2-3; tentatively, D is TRBD1 (5 bases). CDR1 is SGHRS and CDR2 is YFSETQ in the germline V gene. The ends were cut back, 0 bases at V and 5 bases at J, with 10 bases in the middle. The CDR3 consists of 14 residues.